The 9 T cell receptor beta chains presented below share a single source sample, sequenced in a study of CD8 T cells in ankylosing spondylitis. From the 5' RACE reads, TCRdb called clonotypes with MiXCR, one entry per CDR3 protein. The repertoire includes about 39,000 distinct CDR3 sequences, under 13% of them detected once, and about 16% sits in the top ten. The specimen was blood, either unsorted or a sorted T cell fraction (not recorded which). The origin of the receptors is a male donor with ankylosing spondylitis or in good health (not recorded which).

At least ten counts were recorded for this clonotype. CDR3 sequence (DNA): TGTGCCAGCAGCCCAACCGGGGTGCCCTACGAGCAGTACTTC. This gives the protein CASSPTGVPYEQYF. The chain employs TRBV7-8 and TRBJ2-7; D is possibly TRBD2 (5 bases). The CDR3 has 14 amino acids. Between the trimmed V and J ends, which lost 5 bases and 2 bases, there was a span of 13 bases. CDR1 SGHVS and CDR2 FQNEAQ come from the germline V gene.

This clonotype was counted at least ten times. J is TRBJ1-6 and V is TRBV15; no reliable D call. This CDR3 spans 13 amino acids. Trimming cost V 7 bases and J 9 bases, with 13 bases left between them. The germline gives CDR1 LNHNV, CDR2 YYDKDF (reference sequence). The CDR3 nucleotides are TGTGCCACCACCAACGACATGGGTTCACCCCTCCACTTT. Amino acids: CATTNDMGSPLHF.

This clonotype was observed a handful of times. The rearrangement links TRBV2 to TRBJ1-1; the D is unclear. The CDR3 loop spans 14 amino acids. Germline CDR1 SNHLY, CDR2 FYNNEI. Trimming stripped 4 bases from V and 1 base from J, with 10 bases between. The CDR3, as DNA: TGTGCCAGCAGTGTAGGTCGGGGGAACACTGAAGCTTTCTTT. Protein: CASSVGRGNTEAFF.

This clonotype has a count of ten or more. This rearrangement joins TRBV6-1 to TRBJ2-2; 8 nucleotides line up with TRBD1. The length of the CDR3 is 14 residues. V dropped 5 bases and J dropped 3; count of bases not matched to a gene: 2. Germline V gene lookup returns CDR1 MNHNS and CDR2 SASEGT. This CDR3 is CASSQDRDTGELFF. CDR3 coding DNA: TGTGCCAGCAGTCAGGACAGGGACACCGGGGAGCTGTTTTTT.

V is TRBV7-9 and J is TRBJ2-1; no reliable D call. The CDR3 runs to 13 residues. Germline V gives CDR1 SEHNR, CDR2 FQNEAQ (reference sequence). Between the trimmed V and J ends, which lost 3 bases and 5 bases, there was a span of 8 bases. For the CDR3, the DNA is TGTGCCAGCAGCTTGGGCGTTGACAATGAGCAGTTCTTC. This translates into CASSLGVDNEQFF.

The V and J genes are TRBV6-1 and TRBJ2-1; 12 bases are shared with TRBD2. The germline gives CDR1 MNHNS, CDR2 SASEGT. Germline trimming cut 4 bases from V and 3 bases from J; bases unmatched to any gene: 7. The CDR3 totals 17 residues. CDR3 protein: CASSGTSGTPNYNEQFF. The DNA of the CDR3 is TGTGCCAGCAGTGGGACTAGCGGGACCCCAAACTACAATGAGCAGTTCTTC.

Ten or more counts support this clonotype. The V and J genes are TRBV5-1 and TRBJ1-6, with TRBD1 matching over 7 bases. V dropped 5 bases and J dropped 10; count of bases not matched to a gene: 9. The CDR3 extends over 14 amino acids. Germline values: CDR1 SGHRS, CDR2 YFSETQ. The CDR3 is CASSDGTVKSPLHF. CDR3 in DNA: TGCGCCAGCAGTGACGGGACAGTAAAATCACCCCTCCACTTT.

V usage is TRBV6-1 and J usage is TRBJ2-1; 16 nucleotides agree with TRBD2. Trimming took 4 bases from V and 3 from J; bases not matched to a gene: 6. From germline, CDR1 is MNHNS and CDR2 SASEGT. The CDR3 consists of 18 residues. CDR3 sequence (DNA): TGTGCCAGCAGTGCCGGGACTAGCGGGAGGGCCTTCTACAATGAGCAGTTCTTC. Amino acid sequence: CASSAGTSGRAFYNEQFF.

At least ten counts were recorded for this clonotype. The chain employs TRBV12-5 and TRBJ2-3; D remains unclear. Germline V gene lookup returns CDR1 LGHNT and CDR2 FRNRAP. There are 12 residues in the CDR3. The ends were cut back, 1 base at V and 2 bases at J, with 1 base in the middle. This chain's CDR3 is CASGLDTDTQYF. The CDR3 coding sequence is TGTGCTAGTGGTTTGGACACAGATACGCAGTATTTT.